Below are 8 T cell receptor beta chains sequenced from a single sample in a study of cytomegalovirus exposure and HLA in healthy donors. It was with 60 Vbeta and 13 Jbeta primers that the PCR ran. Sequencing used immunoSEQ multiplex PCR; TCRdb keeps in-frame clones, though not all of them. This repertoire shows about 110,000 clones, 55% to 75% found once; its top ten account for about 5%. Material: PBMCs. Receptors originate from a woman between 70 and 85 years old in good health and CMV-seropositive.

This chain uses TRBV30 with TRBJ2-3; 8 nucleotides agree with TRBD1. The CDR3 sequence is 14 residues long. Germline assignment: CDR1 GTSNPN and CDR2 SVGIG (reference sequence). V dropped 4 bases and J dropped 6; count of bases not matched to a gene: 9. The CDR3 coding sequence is TGTGCCTGGACGGCTGGACAGGGTTCCGATACGCAGTATTTT. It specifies CAWTAGQGSDTQYF.

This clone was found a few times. CDR3 amino acids: CASSFGQGARNTEAFF. The CDR3 region has the DNA TGTGCCAGCAGTTTTGGTCAGGGGGCACGGAACACTGAAGCTTTCTTT. This chain links TRBV27 with TRBJ1-1, with TRBD1 identical over 8 bases. The CDR3 is 16 amino acids. The germline CDR1 and CDR2 sequences are MNHEY and SMNVEV (reference sequence). The ends lost 3 bases at V and 1 base at J; junction bases unmatched: 7.

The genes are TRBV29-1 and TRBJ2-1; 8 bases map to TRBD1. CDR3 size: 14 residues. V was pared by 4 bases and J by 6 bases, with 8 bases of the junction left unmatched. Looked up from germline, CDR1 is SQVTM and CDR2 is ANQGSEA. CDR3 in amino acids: CSVGGQGAGNEQFF. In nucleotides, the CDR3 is TGCAGCGTTGGAGGGCAGGGGGCTGGCAATGAGCAGTTCTTC.

CDR3 sequence reads: CASSESFLAAGGPYEQYF. CDR3 coding DNA: TGCGCCAGCAGTGAGTCCTTCTTGGCGGCAGGGGGACCCTACGAGCAGTACTTC. The chain has TRBV10-2 and TRBJ2-7, with 7 bases that match TRBD1. V lost 0 bases and J lost 2; bases outside the gene matches: 13. The CDR3 consists of 18 residues. CDR1 and CDR2 (germline): WSHSY, SAAADI.

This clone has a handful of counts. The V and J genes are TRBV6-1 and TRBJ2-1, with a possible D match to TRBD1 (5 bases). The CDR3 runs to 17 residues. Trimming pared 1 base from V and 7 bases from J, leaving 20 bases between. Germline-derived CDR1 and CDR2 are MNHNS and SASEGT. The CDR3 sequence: CASSEVSAGWERNEQFF. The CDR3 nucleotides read TGTGCCAGCAGTGAAGTAAGCGCAGGGTGGGAACGGAATGAGCAGTTCTTC.

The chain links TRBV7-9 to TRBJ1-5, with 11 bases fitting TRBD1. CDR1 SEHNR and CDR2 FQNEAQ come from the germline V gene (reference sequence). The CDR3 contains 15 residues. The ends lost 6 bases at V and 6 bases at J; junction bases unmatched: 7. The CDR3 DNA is TGTGCCAGCAGTTTAATGGGACAGGGGGGTCAGCCCCAGCATTTT. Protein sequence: CASSLMGQGGQPQHF. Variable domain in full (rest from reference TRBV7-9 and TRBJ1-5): DTGVSQNPRHKITKRGQNVTFRCDPISEHNRLYWYRQTLGQGPEFLTYFQNEAQLEKSRLLSDRFSAERPKGSFSTLEIQRTEQGDSAMYLCASSLMGQGGQPQHFGDGTRLSIL.

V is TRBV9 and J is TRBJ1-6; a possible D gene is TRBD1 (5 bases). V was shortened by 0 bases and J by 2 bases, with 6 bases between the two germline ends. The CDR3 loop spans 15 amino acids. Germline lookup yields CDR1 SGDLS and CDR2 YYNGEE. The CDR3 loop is CASSVEGTYNSPLHF. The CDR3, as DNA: TGTGCCAGCAGCGTAGAGGGGACCTATAATTCACCCCTCCACTTT.

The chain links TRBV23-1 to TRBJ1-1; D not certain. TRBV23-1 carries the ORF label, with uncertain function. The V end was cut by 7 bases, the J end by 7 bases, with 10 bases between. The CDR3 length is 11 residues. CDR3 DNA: TGCGCCAGCATTCCGGGAGGTGAAGCTTTCTTT. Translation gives CASIPGGEAFF.